Below, 10 T cell receptor beta chains from the same sample are listed, as sequenced in a study of tumor-infiltrating lymphocytes in primary liver carcinoma. The investigators made TCR beta cDNA from about 0.45 ug total RNA, using a constant-region primer. Three nested multiplex PCR rounds, a slightly modified ARM-PCR, produced the libraries for TCR beta. In the first two PCR rounds, TRBV1-TRBV30 forward primers were paired with a C-beta reverse primer, and each round lasted about 9 cycles. TCRdb fed the multiplex PCR reads into MiXCR, producing one record per CDR3 protein. The profile shows 300,000 to 350,000 distinct CDR3 sequences, less than 75% of them singletons. Germline DNA was also extracted, while the blood RNA originated from unsorted whole blood. The sample consisted of peripheral blood. The receptors come from a man aged 35 to 55 with primary liver carcinoma and hepatitis B virus infection.

This sequence joins TRBV6-6 and TRBJ1-4, with TRBD1 as a possible D gene (6 bases). Germline V gives CDR1 MNHNY, CDR2 SVGAGI (reference sequence). This CDR3 comprises 13 residues. V lost 8 bases, J lost 8 bases, and 15 bases lay in between. CDR3 loop: CASRDMVGEKLFF. The CDR3 nucleotides are TGTGCCAGCCGGGACATGGTCGGGGAAAAACTGTTTTTT.

In this sample, this clonotype turned up many times. The chain uses TRBV14 and TRBJ2-3; possible D gene TRBD2, 7 bases. The CDR3 has 17 amino acids. V was clipped by 3 bases and J by 2 bases, with 18 bases between them. Germline V lookup: CDR1 SGHDN, CDR2 FVKESK. CDR3 in amino acids: CASSQEGGTLPTDTQYF. The CDR3 DNA reads TGTGCCAGCAGCCAGGAGGGGGGGACCCTGCCCACAGATACGCAGTATTTT.

This clonotype was seen more than once but under ten times. This chain uses TRBV11-2 with TRBJ2-1; D remains ambiguous. This CDR3 is 14 amino acids long. Per the germline V gene, CDR1 is SGHAT and CDR2 is FQNNGV. Trimming took 4 bases from V and 9 from J, leaving 16 bases between them. The CDR3 DNA is TGTGCCAGCAGCTCATACCGGCTTGCTAGTGAGCAGTTCTTC. It yields the protein CASSSYRLASEQFF.

In regard to this clonotype: A much larger clone differs by one base, so this may be a read error. This chain joins TRBV28 and TRBJ2-3, with TRBD2 matching over 10 bases. Looked up from germline, CDR1 is MDHEN and CDR2 is SYDVKM. This CDR3 is 16 amino acids long. The CDR3 region is CATSLSSGSVPDTQYF. CDR3 bases: TGTGCCACCAGTTTATCTAGCGGGAGCGTTCCAGATACGCAGTATTTT. The variable domain in full, with the rest retrieved from reference TRBV28 and TRBJ2-3, is DVKVTQSSRYLVKRTGEKVFLECVQDMDHENMFWYRQDPGLGLRLIYFSYDVKMKEKGDIPEGYSVSREKKERFSLILESASTNQTSMYLCATSLSSGSVPDTQYFGPGTRLTVL.

Note on this clonotype: An end of the junction differs from the germline gene, which may be a read error. This sequence joins TRBV11-2 and TRBJ2-1; D is unclear. Germline loops: CDR1 SGHAT, CDR2 FQNNGV. CDR3 length: 17 amino acids. CDR3 protein: CASSLAPMGSSYNVQFF. The CDR3 region has the DNA TGTGCCAGCAGCTTAGCCCCCATGGGTAGCTCCTACAATGTGCAGTTCTTC.

Comments on this clonotype: At one end the junction does not follow the germline gene, possibly because of a read error. As DNA, the CDR3 is TGTACCAGCAGTTCGGGACTAGCGGGAGGGAAGCTGAGCTCCTACAATGAGCAGTTCTTC. Residues: CTSSSGLAGGKLSSYNEQFF. The rearrangement joins TRBV6-5 to TRBJ2-1, with TRBD2 matching over 16 bases. The CDR3 totals 20 residues. Germline V gene lookup returns CDR1 MNHEY and CDR2 SVGAGI.

The table lists this clonotype with many counts. This chain joins TRBV12-3 or TRBV12-4 and TRBJ2-1, with D hard to call. V was cut by 6 bases and J by 5 bases, with 8 bases left in between. The CDR3 spans 12 residues. CDR3 residues: CASRRVDNEQFF. CDR3 sequence (DNA): TGTGCCAGCAGGCGAGTTGACAATGAGCAGTTCTTC.

As regards this clonotype: A much larger clone differs by one base, so this may be a read error. The rearrangement joins TRBV5-6 to TRBJ2-5, with a weak D call TRBD1 (6 bases). Germline loops: CDR1 SGHDT, CDR2 YYEEEE. The CDR3 loop spans 14 amino acids. Here the CDR3 DNA reads TGTGCCAGCAGCTCGGCAGGGGTCCGAGAGGCCCAGTACTTC. Its translation: CASSSAGVREAQYF.

Comment on this clonotype: An end of the junction differs from the germline gene, which may be a read error. The chain couples TRBV28 to TRBJ2-1, with no clear D. The CDR3 is made up of 16 amino acids. Germline V gives CDR1 MDHEN, CDR2 SYDVKM. This chain's CDR3 is CASSFIGVGSYNEQFF. CDR3 DNA sequence: TGTGCCAGTAGTTTCATTGGGGTCGGCTCCTACAATGAGCAGTTCTTC. The whole variable domain, filled in from reference TRBV28 and TRBJ2-1, reads DVKVTQSSRYLVKRTGEKVFLECVQDMDHENMFWYRQDPGLGLRLIYFSYDVKMKEKGDIPEGYSVSREKKERFSLILESASTNQTSMYLCASSFIGVGSYNEQFFGPGTRLTVL.

Comment on this clonotype: A read error may produce the germline difference seen at one junction end. V usage is TRBV11-3 and J usage is TRBJ2-3, with no clear D. CDR1 and CDR2 from the germline V gene are SGHNT and YENEEA. The CDR3 is made up of 13 amino acids. The CDR3 reads CVSSLDVADTQYF. CDR3 in DNA: TGTGTCAGCAGCTTAGATGTGGCAGATACGCAGTATTTT.